The 25 T cell receptor beta chains below were found in one sample sequenced in a study of T cell clusters in autoimmune cytopenias. TRB amplification used around 0.25 ug of peripheral blood genomic DNA. TRB was amplified by touch-down multiplex PCR, primer pools A and B combined. TCRdb processed the multiplex PCR reads again and assigns one entry to each CDR3 protein, with no DNA. Its table lists around 7,000 distinct CDR3 sequences. These records were also assigned to another study, of T cell repertoires in aging, cancer and after chemotherapy.

Sequencing input: peripheral blood. Source of these receptors: a human donor in good health.

The chain joins TRBV6-2 or TRBV6-3 to TRBJ1-1; the TRBD1 assignment by TCRdb is unverifiable without DNA. The CDR3 consists of 13 residues. Germline V gene data show CDR1 as MNHEY and CDR2 as SVGEGT. The CDR3 protein is CASSYIQGQEAFF.

This chain uses TRBV5-4 with TRBJ2-1; the D call from TCRdb, TRBD2, cannot be confirmed without DNA. Germline assignment: CDR1 SGHNT and CDR2 YYREEE (reference sequence). The CDR3 is 15 residues long. The CDR3 spells CASSLSGGIYNEQFF.

The chain is built from TRBV6-2 or TRBV6-3 and TRBJ2-7. The germline V gene encodes CDR1 MNHEY and CDR2 SVGEGT. The CDR3 is made up of 12 amino acids. The CDR3 loop is CASSYKGYEQYF.

The chain carries TRBV6-1 and TRBJ2-5; TCRdb's D gene call, TRBD1, goes unchecked for lack of DNA. Germline V lookup: CDR1 MNHNS, CDR2 SASEGT. The CDR3 has 14 amino acids. The CDR3 loop is CASSVRGPEETQYF.

This clonotype is medium-sized by frequency. The CDR3 sequence is CASSPRMGQGKTQYF. The rearrangement links TRBV7-6 to TRBJ2-5; TCRdb calls TRBD1, which cannot be checked without DNA. Germline CDR1 and CDR2: SGHVS and FNYEAQ. The CDR3 extends over 15 amino acids.

The chain carries TRBV12-3 or TRBV12-4 and TRBJ2-2; TCRdb selects TRBD1, and the lack of DNA leaves this call unchecked. The CDR3 length is 15 residues. CDR3 amino acids: CASRPYGRSTGELFF.

This clonotype ranks as medium-sized in terms of frequency. The genes are TRBV15 and TRBJ1-4; TCRdb calls TRBD1, which cannot be checked without DNA. Germline CDR1 and CDR2: LNHNV and YYDKDF (reference sequence). The CDR3 sequence is 16 residues long. The CDR3 reads CATSHPGQGGGEKLFF.

The V gene is TRBV12-3 or TRBV12-4, the J gene TRBJ1-5; TCRdb lists TRBD1, though no DNA is available to test this call. The CDR3 consists of 18 residues. CDR3 sequence reads: CASSPGGTTVYSNQPQHF.

Measured by frequency, this clonotype is medium-sized (0.01 to 0.1%). The genes are TRBV12-3 or TRBV12-4 and TRBJ2-5; TCRdb proposes TRBD2, but this gene call is untestable without DNA. The CDR3 contains 16 residues. The chain's CDR3 is CASRRTSGGPQETQYF.

The chain carries TRBV7-9 and TRBJ2-1; the D call of TRBD1 rests on TCRdb alone, since no DNA is present to check it. The CDR3 runs to 14 residues. Germline CDR1 SEHNR, CDR2 FQNEAQ (reference sequence). The CDR3 protein is CASSPDEGAREQYF.

This clonotype is classed as medium-sized by frequency. The chain employs TRBV6-5 and TRBJ1-2; TCRdb's assignment of TRBD1 cannot be checked, as there is no DNA. The CDR3 length is 17 residues. Germline V CDR1 and CDR2: MNHEY, SVGAGI. CDR3 loop: CASSFGGGRADNYGYTF.

By frequency, this clonotype is medium-sized. The chain is built from TRBV6-5 and TRBJ2-7; no DNA is available, so the TRBD2 call from TCRdb remains unchecked. Looked up from germline, CDR1 is MNHEY and CDR2 is SVGAGI. The CDR3 has 14 residues. The CDR3 is CASSIQGEDYEQYF.

The chain carries TRBV15 and TRBJ1-2; TCRdb picks TRBD1, but there is no DNA to check that call. CDR3 length: 17 residues. The germline CDR1 and CDR2 sequences are LNHNV and YYDKDF (reference sequence). CDR3: CATSRKTGTAPGYGYTF.

This clonotype is called medium-sized based on its frequency. The CDR3 sequence is CASSFHQAGGETQYF. The J gene is TRBJ2-5, the V gene TRBV5-4; TCRdb lists TRBD1, though no DNA is available to test this call. Germline V lookup: CDR1 SGHNT, CDR2 YYREEE (reference sequence). The CDR3 covers 15 residues.

According to its frequency, this clonotype is medium-sized. V usage is TRBV7-2 and J usage is TRBJ2-5; the TRBD2 assignment by TCRdb is unverifiable without DNA. Germline assignment: CDR1 SGHTA and CDR2 FQGNSA. This CDR3 spans 14 amino acids. CDR3 sequence: CASSPTRAQETQYF.

The chain joins TRBV5-6 to TRBJ2-5. This CDR3 is built from 13 residues. The V gene's germline CDR1 is SGHDT and CDR2 YYEEEE. The CDR3 spells CASSLDGRGTQYF.

The CDR3 is CASSLGTSGYQETQYF. This sequence joins TRBV5-4 and TRBJ2-5; there is no DNA to check the TCRdb D call of TRBD2. This CDR3 region has 16 residues. CDR1 SGHNT and CDR2 YYREEE come from the germline V gene (reference sequence).

J is TRBJ1-1 and V is TRBV5-1. The CDR3 covers 13 residues. Germline loops: CDR1 SGHRS, CDR2 YFSETQ. CDR3 residues: CASSLVLNTEAFF.

V gene TRBV12-3 or TRBV12-4 combines with J gene TRBJ2-3; there is no DNA to check the TCRdb D call of TRBD1. The CDR3 is 14 amino acids. CDR3: CASSFQGYTDTQYF.

Measured by frequency, this clonotype is medium-sized. The chain is built from TRBV30 and TRBJ1-4; TCRdb lists TRBD1, though no DNA is available to test this call. The CDR3 has 15 amino acids. CDR1 GTSNPN and CDR2 SVGIG come from the germline V gene (reference sequence). The CDR3 protein is CAWSRDRGSNEKLFF. Based on the CDR3 plus reference TRBV30 and TRBJ1-4, the full variable domain is SQTIHQWPATLVQPVGSPLSLECTVEGTSNPNLYWYRQAAGRGLQLLFYSVGIGQISSEVPQNLSASRPQDRQFILSSKKLLLSDSGFYLCAWSRDRGSNEKLFFGSGTQLSVL.

By frequency, this clonotype registers medium-sized. The J gene is TRBJ2-7, the V gene TRBV29-1; TCRdb returns TRBD1, unconfirmable since there is no DNA. The germline gives CDR1 SQVTM, CDR2 ANQGSEA. The CDR3 length is 15 residues. The CDR3 is CSVLAPDRAPYEQYF.

By frequency, this clonotype is medium-sized (0.01 to 0.1%). V gene TRBV19 combines with J gene TRBJ2-1; as DNA is missing, the TRBD2 call by TCRdb cannot be tested. The CDR3 extends over 22 amino acids. Germline loops: CDR1 LNHDA, CDR2 SQIVND (reference sequence). The CDR3 sequence: CASSILGPGRPSDPRSYNEQFF.

This clonotype is called medium-sized based on its frequency. CDR3 sequence reads: CASSPPYQGARGYTF. The rearrangement links TRBV19 to TRBJ1-2; TCRdb returns TRBD1, unconfirmable since there is no DNA. This CDR3 region has 15 residues. The germline gives CDR1 LNHDA, CDR2 SQIVND (reference sequence).

The rearrangement joins TRBV5-6 to TRBJ1-4. CDR3 length: 14 residues. Germline V gives CDR1 SGHDT, CDR2 YYEEEE. CDR3 in amino acids: CASSLRAGNEKLFF. The full variable domain, with the rest looked up from reference TRBV5-6 and TRBJ1-4, is DAGVTQSPTHLIKTRGQQVTLRCSPKSGHDTVSWYQQALGQGPQFIFQYYEEEERQRGNFPDRFSGHQFPNYSSELNVNALLLGDSALYLCASSLRAGNEKLFFGSGTQLSVL.

This chain uses TRBV12-3 or TRBV12-4 with TRBJ1-2; lacking DNA, the TRBD1 call made by TCRdb goes unchecked. This CDR3 comprises 16 residues. This CDR3 reads CASSIRGTERNYGYTF.